The clone carrying this T cell receptor beta chain was counted a few times. Its specificity is not known. Germline V gives CDR1 SGHVS, CDR2 FNYEAQ. Trimming cost V 2 bases and J 8 bases, with 12 bases left between them. The CDR3 runs to 13 residues. Generated by immunoSEQ multiplex PCR, the TCRdb table keeps only in-frame clones and is missing some. The table includes about 19,000 clones, approximately 83% detected once. This sample is part of a study of OX40 agonist ivuxolimab in advanced cancers. The wider study: Participants, 65% to 85% male, averaged about 59 years of age, ranging from about 20 to 80. Partial responses, seen in three patients, involved one hepatocellular carcinoma and two cutaneous melanomas. Study-level findings and limits: Relative to CD4+, CD8+ T cells held more expanded clones on average. Nonresponders, in some cases, also had low normalized T-cell clonal expansion.

The chain uses TRBV7-6 and TRBJ1-1, with D possibly TRBD1 on 5 matching bases. This sequence was found in an adult with an advanced solid tumor such as melanoma, head and neck, liver or kidney cancer. The sample consisted of CD4+ or CD8+ T cells sorted from blood, taken in a trial of the OX40 agonist ivuxolimab. This chain's CDR3 is CASSLFQGREAFF. CDR3 DNA sequence: TGTGCCAGCAGCTTATTTCAGGGCAGGGAAGCTTTCTTT.